The 29 T cell receptor beta chains in this list originate from one sample, sequenced in a study of blood T cell repertoires in COVID-19. The table came from immunoSEQ multiplex PCR; TCRdb's copy has only in-frame clones and leaves some out. The sample yields 190,000 or so clones, 70% to 90% seen once. The sample consisted of peripheral blood. These TCRs come from a woman in her 30s with active or convalescent COVID-19.

The J gene is TRBJ1-2, the V gene TRBV6-5, with D perhaps TRBD1 (6 bases). This CDR3 comprises 14 residues. Trimming removed 5 bases from V and 4 bases from J, with 14 bases in between. CDR1 is MNHEY, CDR2 SVGAGI, per germline. Here the CDR3 reads CASSPHREPYGYTF. The DNA for the CDR3 is TGTGCCAGCAGTCCGCACAGGGAGCCCTATGGCTACACCTTC.

The genes are TRBV9 and TRBJ2-2; the match to TRBD2 covers 11 bases. V was pared by 2 bases and J by 9 bases, with 15 bases of the junction left unmatched. Germline V CDR1 and CDR2: SGDLS, YYNGEE. The CDR3 totals 18 residues. Here the CDR3 reads CASSVSHSGGAIFRELFF. CDR3 nucleotides: TGTGCCAGCAGCGTCTCCCATAGCGGGGGGGCCATCTTCCGGGAGCTGTTTTTT.

The rearrangement uses TRBV10-3 and TRBJ2-7; D possibly corresponds to TRBD2 (6 bases). The V and J ends lost 7 bases and 3 bases respectively, with 16 bases between them. Germline V gives CDR1 ENHRY, CDR2 SYGVKD. The CDR3 runs to 14 residues. CDR3 in DNA: TGTGCCATCACTCCGGGTAGCGGAATCTACGAGCAGTACTTC. Translated: CAITPGSGIYEQYF.

The chain couples TRBV10-3 to TRBJ2-5; 7 bases line up with TRBD1. The CDR3 length is 17 residues. The J segment lost 5 bases and the V segment lost 11 bases, leaving 23 bases of the junction unmatched. CDR1 and CDR2 from the germline V gene are ENHRY and SYGVKD. The DNA of the CDR3 is TGTGCCCTTTTCCAGACGACAGGGAGATCGGGTCTGGAGACCCAGTACTTC. Translation: CALFQTTGRSGLETQYF.

The J gene is TRBJ1-1, the V gene TRBV5-1, with 8 bases lining up with TRBD1. The CDR3 loop spans 14 amino acids. Germline CDR1 reads SGHRS; CDR2 reads YFSETQ. After removal of 4 bases from V and 5 bases from J, the junction contained 7 bases not matched to a gene. The CDR3 DNA sequence: TGCGCCAGCAGCCCAGGGGGCGCGGAGACTGAAGCTTTCTTT. It codes for CASSPGGAETEAFF.

The rearrangement links TRBV2 to TRBJ2-7; D is possibly TRBD2 (6 bases). CDR1 and CDR2 (germline): SNHLY, FYNNEI. This CDR3 comprises 13 residues. Trimming shortened V by 7 bases and J by 4 bases, and 14 bases separated the two germline ends. CDR3 amino acids: CASNFGGFYEQYF. CDR3 bases: TGTGCCAGCAACTTTGGGGGGTTTTACGAGCAGTACTTC.

The CDR3 sequence: CASSETGQFLEQFF. CDR3 nucleotide sequence: TGTGCCAGCAGTGAAACCGGACAGTTTCTTGAGCAGTTCTTC. The chain recombines TRBV2 with TRBJ2-1; tentative D call: TRBD1 (6 bases). CDR3 length equals 14 residues. Germline CDR1 reads SNHLY; CDR2 reads FYNNEI. The germline V and J ends were trimmed by 2 bases and 9 bases, with 14 bases remaining between them. The variable domain in full, completed from reference TRBV2 and TRBJ2-1, reads EPEVTQTPSHQVTQMGQEVILRCVPISNHLYFYWYRQILGQKVEFLVSFYNNEISEKSEIFDDQFSVERPDGSNFTLKIRSTKLEDSAMYFCASSETGQFLEQFFGPGTRLTVL.

This clone was picked up one time. The DNA of the CDR3 is TGTGCCAGCAGCTCCCTAACTAGCGGGAGTTTTTCCTACGAGCAGTACTTC. Residues: CASSSLTSGSFSYEQYF. This chain joins TRBV11-3 and TRBJ2-7, with 11 bases lining up with TRBD2. The CDR3 has 17 residues. V trimming: 4 bases; J trimming: 1 base; junction bases outside the gene matches: 9. Germline V gene sequence: CDR1 SGHNT, CDR2 YENEEA.

The chain combines TRBV18 with TRBJ2-5; 14 bases line up with TRBD2. V was pared by 2 bases and J by 9 bases, with 2 bases of the junction left unmatched. This CDR3 region has 14 residues. The germline V gene has CDR1 KGHSH and CDR2 LQKENI. Here the CDR3 reads CASSPGLAGGPQYF. As DNA, the CDR3 is TGTGCCAGCTCACCAGGACTAGCGGGAGGCCCCCAGTACTTC.

The CDR3 DNA sequence: TGCGCCAGCAGTTGGGGGCCTGGAAACACCATATATTTT. Protein: CASSWGPGNTIYF. The gene calls are TRBV5-1 and TRBJ1-3; D is perhaps TRBD1 (6 bases). Trimming took 5 bases from V and 2 from J, leaving 8 bases between them. In germline, CDR1 is SGHRS, CDR2 YFSETQ. CDR3 length equals 13 residues.

This clone has only one observation. The chain recombines TRBV15 with TRBJ1-5; maybe TRBD1 (5 bases). This CDR3 contains 15 residues. V lost 0 bases and J lost 6, with 12 bases in between. The germline CDR1 and CDR2 sequences are LNHNV and YYDKDF (reference sequence). CDR3 DNA sequence: TGTGCCACCAGCAGAGAGCGGGGGGGAAGTCAGCCCCAGCATTTT. Translation gives CATSRERGGSQPQHF.

In this sample, this clone turned up once. This chain links TRBV5-1 with TRBJ2-7; 9 bases fit TRBD1. The CDR3 is 15 amino acids. Losses at the gene ends were 4 bases for V and 6 bases for J; bases not matched to a gene: 11. Germline loops: CDR1 SGHRS, CDR2 YFSETQ. Written as DNA, the CDR3 is TGCGCCAGCAGCCCGACGGGACAGGGAAAACGCGAGCAGTACTTC. It yields the protein CASSPTGQGKREQYF.

The chain links TRBV5-4 to TRBJ1-1, with 9 bases identical to TRBD1. Germline lookup yields CDR1 SGHNT and CDR2 YYREEE (reference sequence). CDR3 length: 16 residues. Losses at the gene ends were 1 base for V and 4 bases for J; bases not matched to a gene: 8. The DNA for the CDR3 is TGTGCCAGCAGCTTGTCCCGGGACAGGGCGGTCACTGAAGCTTTCTTT. It is translated as CASSLSRDRAVTEAFF.

The table lists this clone with a few counts. The chain couples TRBV5-1 to TRBJ2-5; TRBD2 aligns across 13 bases. V lost 2 bases and J lost 4; bases outside the gene matches: 5. The CDR3 extends over 16 amino acids. The germline V gene has CDR1 SGHRS and CDR2 YFSETQ. The CDR3 sequence is CASSFQGLAGRETQYF. CDR3 coding DNA: TGCGCCAGCAGCTTCCAGGGACTAGCGGGACGAGAGACCCAGTACTTC.

This sequence joins TRBV5-1 and TRBJ2-1; D may be TRBD1 (6 bases). This CDR3 is built from 13 residues. Trimming shortened V by 4 bases and J by 2 bases, and 7 bases separated the two germline ends. Germline CDR1 reads SGHRS; CDR2 reads YFSETQ. The CDR3, as DNA: TGCGCCAGCAGCACAGGGCCCTACAATGAGCAGTTCTTC. Amino acids: CASSTGPYNEQFF.

This clone was detected only once. The genes are TRBV5-6 and TRBJ2-3; TRBD2 is a possible D gene (6 bases). Germline CDR1 reads SGHDT; CDR2 reads YYEEEE. Trimming removed 4 bases from V and 6 bases from J, with 18 bases in between. The CDR3 loop spans 15 amino acids. CDR3 residues: CASSVRGTAWDTQYF. In DNA form, the CDR3 reads TGTGCCAGCAGCGTCCGCGGGACCGCGTGGGATACGCAGTATTTT.

The chain combines TRBV6-2 or TRBV6-3 with TRBJ1-4; TRBD1 matches at 7 bases. Per the germline V gene, CDR1 is MNHEY and CDR2 is SVGEGT. This CDR3 contains 15 residues. V shed 2 bases and J 8 bases; nucleotides not matched to a gene: 8. CDR3 DNA: TGTGCCAGCAGTTACGTATACAGGGGAGGAGAAAAACTGTTTTTT. This encodes CASSYVYRGGEKLFF.

Worth noting for this clone: The junction shows a germline mismatch at one end, possibly a read error. The chain links TRBV7-9 to TRBJ1-2; TRBD1 matches at 9 bases. Germline CDR1 and CDR2: SEHNR and FQNEAQ (reference sequence). This CDR3 has 14 residues. In DNA, the CDR3 is TGTGCCAGCAGCCTAGCAGACAGGGGGGATGGCTACACCTTC. Its translation is CASSLADRGDGYTF.

The V call is TRBV13, the J call TRBJ2-5; D unresolved. Per the germline V gene, CDR1 is PRHDT and CDR2 is FYEKMQ (reference sequence). The CDR3 runs to 13 residues. V was trimmed by 2 bases and J by 0 bases, leaving 4 bases between them. CDR3 nucleotides: TGTGCCAGCAGCTTACGGGACCAAGAGACCCAGTACTTC. Its translation is CASSLRDQETQYF.

This rearrangement joins TRBV15 to TRBJ1-1; D is unresolved. The CDR3 is 16 residues long. The germline V gene has CDR1 LNHNV and CDR2 YYDKDF (reference sequence). V shed 3 bases and J shed 0 bases, with 14 bases lying between them. In DNA form, the CDR3 reads TGTGCCACCAGCAGGGGCCGTGTGGCCATGAACACTGAAGCTTTCTTT. Translation: CATSRGRVAMNTEAFF.

This chain joins TRBV3-1 (or the pseudogene TRBV3-2) and TRBJ1-4; D call uncertain. The ends were cut back, 1 base at V and 3 bases at J, with 6 bases in the middle. This CDR3 has 14 residues. Per germline, CDR1 LGHDT and CDR2 YNNKEL (reference sequence). DNA for the CDR3: TGTGCCAGCAGCCAAGGGGCGTCTAATGAAAAACTGTTTTTT. Translating gives CASSQGASNEKLFF.

CDR3 sequence (DNA): TGTGCCAGCAGTGCAAACCTAAACACTGAAGCTTTCTTT. Translation: CASSANLNTEAFF. The J gene is TRBJ1-1, the V gene TRBV6-4; unclear D gene. CDR3 length equals 13 residues. Per the germline V gene, CDR1 is MRHNA and CDR2 is SNTAGT. The V and J ends lost 4 bases and 2 bases respectively, with 8 bases between them.

The rearrangement joins TRBV5-1 to TRBJ2-1; possible D gene TRBD2, 6 bases. The CDR3 contains 15 residues. Trimming pared 4 bases from V and 5 bases from J, leaving 16 bases between. Germline V gene lookup returns CDR1 SGHRS and CDR2 YFSETQ. The CDR3 sequence: CASSIGTLLNNEQFF. CDR3 nucleotide sequence: TGCGCCAGCAGCATCGGGACTCTCTTGAACAATGAGCAGTTCTTC.

V usage is TRBV28 and J usage is TRBJ2-1; possibly TRBD1 for D (5 bases). The CDR3 is 13 amino acids. Germline V CDR1 and CDR2: MDHEN, SYDVKM. Trimming pared 2 bases from V and 9 bases from J, leaving 11 bases between. The CDR3 region is CASSLVYQGEQFF. CDR3 DNA: TGTGCCAGCAGTTTAGTCTATCAGGGTGAGCAGTTCTTC. Together with reference TRBV28 and TRBJ2-1, the CDR3 gives the full variable domain: DVKVTQSSRYLVKRTGEKVFLECVQDMDHENMFWYRQDPGLGLRLIYFSYDVKMKEKGDIPEGYSVSREKKERFSLILESASTNQTSMYLCASSLVYQGEQFFGPGTRLTVL.

The CDR3 DNA sequence: TGTGCCAGCAGCTCACGGACAGGGCTAGAGACCCAGTACTTC. Protein: CASSSRTGLETQYF. This chain connects TRBV5-4 to TRBJ2-5; 8 nucleotides line up with TRBD1. Germline-derived CDR1 and CDR2 are SGHNT and YYREEE (reference sequence). The ends lost 3 bases at V and 4 bases at J; junction bases unmatched: 5. This CDR3 comprises 14 residues.

The chain is built from TRBV6-1 and TRBJ1-4; a possible D gene is TRBD1 (5 bases). The CDR3 extends over 14 amino acids. V was cut by 3 bases and J by 5 bases, with 10 bases left in between. Germline CDR1 reads MNHNS; CDR2 reads SASEGT. CDR3 sequence: CASSEGGGNEKLFF. The CDR3 DNA follows: TGTGCCAGCAGTGAGGGGGGAGGGAATGAAAAACTGTTTTTT.

This chain connects TRBV4-2 to TRBJ2-3, with 13 bases lining up with TRBD2. Germline trimming cut 5 bases from V and 2 bases from J; bases unmatched to any gene: 4. Per germline, CDR1 LGHNA and CDR2 YNFKEQ. The CDR3 length is 16 residues. Written as DNA, the CDR3 is TGTGCCAGCAGCGCAACTAGCGGGAGGGCCACAGATACGCAGTATTTT. The encoded protein is CASSATSGRATDTQYF.

In this sample, this clone turned up many times. The chain has TRBV28 and TRBJ1-2; D gene unclear. The germline gives CDR1 MDHEN, CDR2 SYDVKM. CDR3 size: 12 residues. The V and J ends lost 2 bases and 7 bases respectively, with 8 bases between them. CDR3 in amino acids: CASSLGGFGYTF. DNA of the CDR3: TGTGCCAGCAGTTTAGGTGGCTTTGGCTACACCTTC.

The chain has TRBV6-5 and TRBJ1-4, with TRBD1 matching 8 bases. This CDR3 spans 15 amino acids. Germline assignment: CDR1 MNHEY and CDR2 SVGAGI. V gave up 5 bases and J gave up 1 base; unmatched junction bases: 3. CDR3 in amino acids: CASSRTGKTNEKLFF. Here the CDR3 DNA reads TGTGCCAGCAGTAGGACAGGGAAAACTAATGAAAAACTGTTTTTT.